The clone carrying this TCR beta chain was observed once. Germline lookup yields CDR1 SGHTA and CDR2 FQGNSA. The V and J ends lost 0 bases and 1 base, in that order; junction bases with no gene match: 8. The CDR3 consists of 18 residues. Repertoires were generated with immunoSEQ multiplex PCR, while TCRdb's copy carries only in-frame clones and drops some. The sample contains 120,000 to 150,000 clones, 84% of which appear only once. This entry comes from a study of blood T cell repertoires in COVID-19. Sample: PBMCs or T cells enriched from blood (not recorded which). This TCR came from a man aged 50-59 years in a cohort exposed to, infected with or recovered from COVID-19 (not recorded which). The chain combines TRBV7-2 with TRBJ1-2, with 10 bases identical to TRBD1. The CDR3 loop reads CASSLAMPGQGINYGYTF. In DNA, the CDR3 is TGTGCCAGCAGCTTAGCTATGCCGGGACAGGGGATTAACTATGGCTACACCTTC.